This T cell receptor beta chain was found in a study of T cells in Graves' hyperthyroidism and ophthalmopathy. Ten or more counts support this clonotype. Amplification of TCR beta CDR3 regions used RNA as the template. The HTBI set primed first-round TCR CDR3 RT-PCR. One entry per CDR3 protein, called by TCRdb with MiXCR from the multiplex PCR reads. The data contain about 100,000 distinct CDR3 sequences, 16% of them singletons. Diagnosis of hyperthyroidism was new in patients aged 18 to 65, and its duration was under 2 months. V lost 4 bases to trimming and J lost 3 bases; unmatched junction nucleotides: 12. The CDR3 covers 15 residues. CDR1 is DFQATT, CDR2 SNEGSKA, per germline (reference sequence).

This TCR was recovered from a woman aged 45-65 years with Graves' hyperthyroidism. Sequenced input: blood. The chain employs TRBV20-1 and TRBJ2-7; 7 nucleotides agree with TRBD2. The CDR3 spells CSATPPAAGVYEQYF. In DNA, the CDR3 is TGCAGTGCTACCCCCCCGGCCGCGGGAGTCTACGAGCAGTACTTC.